Each of the 22 T cell receptor beta chains below was sequenced from the same sample in a study of T-cell reconstitution after alpha-beta-depleted transplantation in children. Library preparation (for TCRbeta) was performed with unique molecular identifiers. A single record per CDR3 protein comes from TCRdb applying MiXCR to the PCR reads. The sample includes approximately 1,000,000 distinct CDR3 sequences, roughly 29% seen only once; the top ten take roughly 27%. The input for sequencing was PBMCs, mostly from graft donor cells, taken 360 days after TCRalphabeta/CD19-depleted stem cell transplant. Every receptor here comes from a boy younger than two who had a stem cell transplant for SCID, so the T cells may come from the graft donor.

This sequence joins TRBV12-3 or TRBV12-4 and TRBJ1-1; D gene ambiguous. V was shortened by 7 bases and J by 4 bases, with 10 bases between the two germline ends. The CDR3 totals 12 residues. CDR3 coding DNA: TGTGCCAGCACTGGACGGACCACTGAAGCTTTCTTT. Its protein product is CASTGRTTEAFF.

This clonotype showed up just a few times. DNA for the CDR3: TGCGCCAGCAGCTTCTGGACGGATCCCCCTGATACGCAGTATTTT. Translation: CASSFWTDPPDTQYF. The V call is TRBV5-1, the J call TRBJ2-3, with D unclear. V was clipped by 2 bases and J by 6 bases, with 16 bases between them. CDR1 is SGHRS, CDR2 YFSETQ, per germline. CDR3 size: 15 residues.

This CDR3 is CATSGASGTSTDTQYF. CDR3 sequence (DNA): TGTGCCACCAGTGGGGCTAGCGGAACTAGCACAGATACGCAGTATTTT. The chain carries TRBV24-1 and TRBJ2-3; 7 nucleotides line up with TRBD2. The CDR3 is 16 amino acids. J was trimmed by 0 bases and V by 5 bases; bases with no gene match: 7. Germline V gives CDR1 KGHDR, CDR2 SFDVKD.

This chain links TRBV4-3 with TRBJ2-3, with D tentatively TRBD2 (5 bases). Trimming stripped 1 base from V and 3 bases from J, with 11 bases between. The CDR3 is made up of 15 amino acids. Per the germline V gene, CDR1 is LGHNA and CDR2 is YSLEER. The chain's CDR3 is CASSQANGGTDTQYF. The CDR3 DNA is TGCGCCAGCAGCCAAGCGAACGGCGGGACAGATACGCAGTATTTT.

The J gene is TRBJ2-7, the V gene TRBV29-1; D is perhaps TRBD1 (5 bases). CDR1 SQVTM and CDR2 ANQGSEA come from the germline V gene. CDR3 length: 13 amino acids. V dropped 4 bases and J dropped 4 bases, with 14 bases sitting between them. The CDR3 protein is CSVGQQDVYEQYF. DNA for the CDR3: TGCAGCGTTGGACAGCAGGATGTTTACGAGCAGTACTTC.

The CDR3 region is CASSFGGTSGAKETQYF. The CDR3 nucleotides are TGTGCCAGCAGCTTTGGAGGGACTAGCGGGGCCAAAGAGACCCAGTACTTC. The chain is built from TRBV12-3 or TRBV12-4 and TRBJ2-5, with TRBD2 matching over 13 bases. V dropped 6 bases and J dropped 3; count of bases not matched to a gene: 10. The CDR3 totals 17 residues.

This clonotype was picked up a small number of times. The genes are TRBV7-2 and TRBJ2-5; possible D gene TRBD1, 7 bases. Germline values: CDR1 SGHTA, CDR2 FQGNSA. The length of the CDR3 is 14 residues. Trimming took off 1 base at V and 4 bases at J, with 10 bases between the two ends. CDR3 region: CASSLVQGGETQYF. CDR3 in DNA: TGTGCCAGCAGCTTAGTTCAGGGGGGAGAGACCCAGTACTTC.

The V call is TRBV25-1, the J call TRBJ1-2, with D hard to call. V lost 3 bases, J lost 3 bases, and 14 bases lay in between. This CDR3 has 15 residues. Per germline, CDR1 MGHDK and CDR2 SYGVNS. Here the CDR3 reads CASSDGPGRYYGYTF. CDR3 DNA: TGTGCCAGCAGTGATGGGCCCGGACGGTACTATGGCTACACCTTC.

The sample holds many counts of this clonotype. Compared with germline, one end of the junction differs, possibly owing to a read error. This sequence joins TRBV5-1 and TRBJ2-1; D gene ambiguous. This CDR3 is built from 12 residues. The germline V gene has CDR1 SGHRS and CDR2 YFSETQ. CDR3 nucleotides: TGTGCCAGCAGTTTAGGGATCAATGAGCAGTTCTTC. Amino acid sequence: CASSLGINEQFF.

The chain has TRBV28 and TRBJ2-1; 9 positions match TRBD2. The J segment lost 6 bases and the V segment lost 7 bases, leaving 10 bases of the junction unmatched. In germline, CDR1 is MDHEN, CDR2 SYDVKM. This CDR3 has 15 amino acids. The CDR3 region is CASTPFSSGGNEQFF. CDR3 DNA: TGTGCCAGCACCCCTTTTAGTAGCGGGGGCAATGAGCAGTTCTTC.

CDR3: CASSPFLAGGRDEQFF. For the CDR3, the DNA is TGCGCCAGCAGCCCCTTTCTAGCGGGGGGACGAGATGAGCAGTTCTTC. The chain joins TRBV5-1 to TRBJ2-1, with 11 bases matching TRBD2. J lost 8 bases, V lost 4 bases, and 11 bases had no gene match. Per the germline V gene, CDR1 is SGHRS and CDR2 is YFSETQ. The CDR3 has 16 residues.

This clonotype was counted only a few times. The chain employs TRBV5-1 and TRBJ2-6; TRBD1 aligns across 12 bases. V dropped 0 bases and J dropped 3; count of bases not matched to a gene: 7. CDR1 and CDR2 (germline): SGHRS, YFSETQ. The length of the CDR3 is 19 residues. The CDR3 loop reads CASSLAFGTGGSGANVLTF. The CDR3 DNA reads TGCGCCAGCAGCTTGGCCTTTGGGACAGGGGGCAGTGGGGCCAACGTCCTGACTTTC.

This chain connects TRBV7-3 to TRBJ2-7; possibly TRBD2 for D (7 bases). CDR3 size: 15 residues. V was clipped by 1 base and J by 2 bases, with 12 bases between them. Germline-derived CDR1 and CDR2 are SGHTA and FQGTGA. The CDR3 reads CASSLNGGAPYEQYF. In nucleotides, the CDR3 is TGTGCCAGCAGCTTAAATGGGGGGGCCCCCTACGAGCAGTACTTC. The complete variable domain, with remaining parts taken from reference TRBV7-3 and TRBJ2-7, reads GAGVSQTPSNKVTEKGKYVELRCDPISGHTALYWYRQSLGQGPEFLIYFQGTGAADDSGLPNDRFFAVRPEGSVSTLKIQRTERGDSAVYLCASSLNGGAPYEQYFGPGTRLTVT.

This chain joins TRBV9 and TRBJ1-6, with 7 bases fitting TRBD1. The CDR3 is 14 amino acids. Germline CDR1 is SGDLS and CDR2 is YYNGEE. After removal of 4 bases from V and 9 bases from J, the junction contained 7 bases not matched to a gene. CDR3 sequence: CASSPDDRVSPLHF. In nucleotides, the CDR3 is TGTGCCAGCAGCCCCGATGACAGGGTTTCACCCCTCCACTTT.

The chain carries TRBV4-3 and TRBJ2-2, with TRBD1 as a possible D gene (6 bases). The germline V and J ends were trimmed by 4 bases and 0 bases, with 18 bases remaining between them. CDR3 size: 18 residues. Germline V gene data show CDR1 as LGHNA and CDR2 as YSLEER. The CDR3 loop reads CASSLRQAIIANTGELFF. The CDR3 region has the DNA TGCGCCAGCAGCCTCCGACAGGCGATAATAGCGAACACCGGGGAGCTGTTTTTT.

CDR3 sequence reads: CSVFEGGSTEAFF. CDR3 nucleotides: TGCAGCGTTTTCGAGGGAGGGAGCACTGAAGCTTTCTTT. This chain joins TRBV29-1 and TRBJ1-1; no clear D. V was shortened by 5 bases and J by 4 bases, with 14 bases between the two germline ends. The germline V gene encodes CDR1 SQVTM and CDR2 ANQGSEA. The CDR3 sequence is 13 residues long.

CDR3 in DNA: TGTGCCAGCAGTTTAGAGACTGAGTTGTATACGCAGTATTTT. It is translated as CASSLETELYTQYF. The chain has TRBV12-3 or TRBV12-4 and TRBJ2-3, with no clear D. This CDR3 contains 14 residues. V was clipped by 1 base and J by 7 bases, with 12 bases between them.

This clonotype came up a few times. This sequence joins TRBV29-1 and TRBJ1-2; D gene uncertain. The CDR3 is 11 residues long. The germline CDR1 and CDR2 sequences are SQVTM and ANQGSEA. Trimming took 4 bases from V and 2 from J, leaving 5 bases between them. The CDR3 loop is CSVGDNYGYTF. The CDR3 nucleotides read TGCAGCGTTGGAGACAACTATGGCTACACCTTC.

In its sample, this clonotype was seen a few times. This CDR3 is CSVVDSAYEQYF. The DNA for the CDR3 is TGCAGCGTTGTGGACAGCGCCTACGAGCAGTACTTC. This rearrangement joins TRBV29-1 to TRBJ2-7; TRBD1 is a possible D gene (6 bases). Trimming removed 4 bases from V and 2 bases from J, with 9 bases in between. Germline lookup yields CDR1 SQVTM and CDR2 ANQGSEA. The CDR3 extends over 12 amino acids.

This clonotype turned up a few times. CDR3 residues: CASSYKSAPWTATYEQYF. As DNA, the CDR3 is TGTGCCAGCAGTTATAAGTCCGCCCCCTGGACCGCCACCTACGAGCAGTACTTC. The chain couples TRBV6-5 to TRBJ2-7; D uncertain. Germline V gives CDR1 MNHEY, CDR2 SVGAGI. The CDR3 has 18 residues. V was pared by 3 bases and J by 2 bases, with 23 bases between.

V gene TRBV6-5 combines with J gene TRBJ1-1; D might be TRBD1 (5 bases). The CDR3 runs to 16 residues. Germline loops: CDR1 MNHEY, CDR2 SVGAGI. V lost 0 bases to trimming and J lost 1 base, with 12 bases between them. CDR3 coding DNA: TGTGCCAGCAGTTACTCCGTCGGGGACCAGAACACTGAAGCTTTCTTT. It encodes CASSYSVGDQNTEAFF.

Only a few counts were recorded for this clonotype. The V gene is TRBV28, the J gene TRBJ2-5, with 8 bases matching TRBD1. CDR1 is MDHEN and CDR2 is SYDVKM in the germline V gene. The CDR3 totals 16 residues. V lost 7 bases, J lost 3 bases, and 13 bases stayed unmatched. The CDR3 DNA is TGTGCCAGCATCCCATCATCGGACAGGGAGGAAGAGACCCAGTACTTC. Protein product: CASIPSSDREEETQYF.